Sequencing of this TCR beta chain was carried out in a study of shared clonotypes between healthy human individuals. Naive CD8 cells were CD45RO-negative, positively selected for CCR7, excluding terminally differentiated effector memory CD45RA+ cells. Germline V gene sequence: CDR1 SGHRS, CDR2 YFSETQ. The CDR3 is 14 residues long. Trimming took 1 base from V and 2 from J, leaving 8 bases between them. Remarks on this clone: Its antigen is undetermined.

This was a deep-level run. An even split of each subset's genomic DNA across several immunoSEQ plates was performed. TCRdb's copy holds only in-frame clones and misses some; the assay was immunoSEQ multiplex PCR. The repertoire has about 1,900,000 clones, about 94% of them found once; the top ten carry 0.95% to 1.5%. Study-wide results and caveats: The naive CD4 repertoires of a few donors were compared, and around 5.1% of clonotypes were shared. What rarefaction showed was incomplete sorted-subset sequencing despite large depth.

The TCR originated in a man aged 18-30 years in good health. The sequencing sample was made of naive CD8+ T cells sorted from blood. This rearrangement joins TRBV5-1 to TRBJ2-3; D call uncertain. Here the CDR3 reads CASSLSEDTDTQYF. CDR3 bases: TGCGCCAGCAGCTTGTCCGAGGACACAGATACGCAGTATTTT.